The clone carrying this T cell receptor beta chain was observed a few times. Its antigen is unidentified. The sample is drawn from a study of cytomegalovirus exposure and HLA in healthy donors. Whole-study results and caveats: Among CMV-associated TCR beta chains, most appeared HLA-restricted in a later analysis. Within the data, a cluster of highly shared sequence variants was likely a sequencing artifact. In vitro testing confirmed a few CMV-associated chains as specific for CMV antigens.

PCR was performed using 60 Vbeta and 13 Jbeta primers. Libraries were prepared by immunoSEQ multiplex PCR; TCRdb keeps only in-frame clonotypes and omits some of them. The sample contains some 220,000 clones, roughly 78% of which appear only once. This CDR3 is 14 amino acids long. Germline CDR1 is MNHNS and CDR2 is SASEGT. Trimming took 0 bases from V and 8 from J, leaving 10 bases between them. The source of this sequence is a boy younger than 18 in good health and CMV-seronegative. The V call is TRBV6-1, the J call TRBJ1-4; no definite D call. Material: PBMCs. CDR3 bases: TGTGCCAGCAGTGAAGCGCAACTCGGGGAAAAACTGTTTTTT. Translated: CASSEAQLGEKLFF.